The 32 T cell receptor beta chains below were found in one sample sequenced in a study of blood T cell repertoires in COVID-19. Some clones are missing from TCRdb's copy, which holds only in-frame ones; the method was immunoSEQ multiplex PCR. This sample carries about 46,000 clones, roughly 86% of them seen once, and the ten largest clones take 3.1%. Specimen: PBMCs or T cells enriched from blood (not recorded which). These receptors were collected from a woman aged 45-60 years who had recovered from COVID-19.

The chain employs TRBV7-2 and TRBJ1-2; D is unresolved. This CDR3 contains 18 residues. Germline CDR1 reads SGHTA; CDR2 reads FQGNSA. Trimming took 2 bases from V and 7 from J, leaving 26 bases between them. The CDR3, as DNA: TGTGCCAGCAGCTTAAGAATGGTGCAGCGAAGACCGTATTCTGGCTACACCTTC. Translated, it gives CASSLRMVQRRPYSGYTF.

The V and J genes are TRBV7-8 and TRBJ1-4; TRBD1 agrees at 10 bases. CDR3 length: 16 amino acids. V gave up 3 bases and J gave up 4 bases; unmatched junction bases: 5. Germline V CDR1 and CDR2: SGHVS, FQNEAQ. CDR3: CASSFDRGQGNEKLFF. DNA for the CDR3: TGTGCCAGCAGCTTTGACAGGGGGCAGGGTAATGAAAAACTGTTTTTT.

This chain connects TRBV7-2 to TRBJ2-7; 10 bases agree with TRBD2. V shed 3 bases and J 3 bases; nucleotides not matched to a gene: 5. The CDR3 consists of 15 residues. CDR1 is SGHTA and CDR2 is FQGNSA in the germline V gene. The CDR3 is CASSFLAGEVYEQYF. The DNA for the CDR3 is TGTGCCAGCAGCTTCCTAGCGGGGGAGGTCTACGAGCAGTACTTC.

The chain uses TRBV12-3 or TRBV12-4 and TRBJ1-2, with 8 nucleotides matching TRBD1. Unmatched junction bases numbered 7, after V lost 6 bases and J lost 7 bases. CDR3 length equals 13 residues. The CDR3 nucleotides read TGTGCCAGCAGCCCAGGGGGCGTAAGTGGCTACACCTTC. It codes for CASSPGGVSGYTF.

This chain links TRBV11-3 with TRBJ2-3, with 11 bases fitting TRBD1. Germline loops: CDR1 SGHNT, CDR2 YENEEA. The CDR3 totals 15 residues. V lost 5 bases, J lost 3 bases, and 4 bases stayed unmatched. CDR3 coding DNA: TGTGCCAGCAGCCCGGGACAGGGGGTGACAGATACGCAGTATTTT. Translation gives CASSPGQGVTDTQYF.

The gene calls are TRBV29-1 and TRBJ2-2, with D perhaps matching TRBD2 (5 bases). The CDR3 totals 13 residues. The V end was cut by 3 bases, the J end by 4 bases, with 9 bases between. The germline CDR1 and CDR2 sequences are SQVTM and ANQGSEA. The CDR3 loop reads CSVEPGSTGELFF. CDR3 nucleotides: TGCAGCGTTGAGCCGGGGAGCACCGGGGAGCTGTTTTTT.

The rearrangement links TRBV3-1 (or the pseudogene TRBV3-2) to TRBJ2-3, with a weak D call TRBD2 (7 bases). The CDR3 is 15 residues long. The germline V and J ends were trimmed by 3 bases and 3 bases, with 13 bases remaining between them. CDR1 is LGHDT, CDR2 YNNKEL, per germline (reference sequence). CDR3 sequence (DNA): TGTGCCAGCAGCCAGCCGGGGGGCCATACAGATACGCAGTATTTT. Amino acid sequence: CASSQPGGHTDTQYF.

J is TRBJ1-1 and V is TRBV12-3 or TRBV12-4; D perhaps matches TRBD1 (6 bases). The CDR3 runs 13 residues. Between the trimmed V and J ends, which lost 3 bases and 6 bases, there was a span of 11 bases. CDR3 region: CASSLDSSAEAFF. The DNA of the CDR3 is TGTGCCAGCAGTTTGGACAGTTCGGCTGAAGCTTTCTTT.

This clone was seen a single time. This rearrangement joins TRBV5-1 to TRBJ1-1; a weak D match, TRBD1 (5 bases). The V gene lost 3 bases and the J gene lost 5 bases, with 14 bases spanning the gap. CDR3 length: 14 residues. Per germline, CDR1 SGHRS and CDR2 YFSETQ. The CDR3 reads CASSSGLPGTEAFF. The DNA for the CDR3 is TGCGCCAGCAGCTCGGGACTTCCCGGGACTGAAGCTTTCTTT.

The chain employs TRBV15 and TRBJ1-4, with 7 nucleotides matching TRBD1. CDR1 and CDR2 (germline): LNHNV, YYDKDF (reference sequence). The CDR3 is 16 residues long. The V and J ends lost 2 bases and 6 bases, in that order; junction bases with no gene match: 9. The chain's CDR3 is CATSRLFRQGDEKLFF. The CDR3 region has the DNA TGTGCCACCAGCAGACTCTTCAGGCAGGGGGATGAAAAACTGTTTTTT.

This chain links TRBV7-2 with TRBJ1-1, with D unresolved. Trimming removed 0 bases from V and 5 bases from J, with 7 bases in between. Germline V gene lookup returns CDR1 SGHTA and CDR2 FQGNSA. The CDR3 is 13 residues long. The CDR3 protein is CASSLAPRTEAFF. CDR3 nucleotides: TGTGCCAGCAGCTTAGCCCCTAGGACTGAAGCTTTCTTT.

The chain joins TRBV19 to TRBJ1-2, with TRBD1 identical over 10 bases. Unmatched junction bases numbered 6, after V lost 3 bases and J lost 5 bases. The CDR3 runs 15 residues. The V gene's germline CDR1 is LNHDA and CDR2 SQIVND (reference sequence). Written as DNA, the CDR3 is TGTGCCAGTAGTATCCTCAGACAGGGGGCGTATGGCTACACCTTC. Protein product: CASSILRQGAYGYTF.

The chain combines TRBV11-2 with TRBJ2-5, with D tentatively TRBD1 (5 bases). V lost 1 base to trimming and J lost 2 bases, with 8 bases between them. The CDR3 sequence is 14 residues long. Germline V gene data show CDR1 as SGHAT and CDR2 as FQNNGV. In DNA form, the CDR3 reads TGTGCCAGCAGCTTAGCTCCAGGGCAAGAGACCCAGTACTTC. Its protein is CASSLAPGQETQYF.

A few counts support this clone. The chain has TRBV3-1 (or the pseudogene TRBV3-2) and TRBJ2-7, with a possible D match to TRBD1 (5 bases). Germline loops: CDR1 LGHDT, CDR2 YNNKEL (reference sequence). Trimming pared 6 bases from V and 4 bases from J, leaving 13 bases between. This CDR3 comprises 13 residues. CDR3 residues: CASSRTQGYEQYF. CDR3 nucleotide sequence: TGTGCCAGCAGTCGTACTCAGGGATACGAGCAGTACTTC.

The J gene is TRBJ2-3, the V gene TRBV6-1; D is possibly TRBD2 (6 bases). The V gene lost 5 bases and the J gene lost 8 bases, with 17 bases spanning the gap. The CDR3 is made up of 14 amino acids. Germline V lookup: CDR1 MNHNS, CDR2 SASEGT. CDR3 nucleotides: TGTGCCAGCAGTCGTCGAGCGGGTCCCGGTACGCAGTATTTT. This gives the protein CASSRRAGPGTQYF.

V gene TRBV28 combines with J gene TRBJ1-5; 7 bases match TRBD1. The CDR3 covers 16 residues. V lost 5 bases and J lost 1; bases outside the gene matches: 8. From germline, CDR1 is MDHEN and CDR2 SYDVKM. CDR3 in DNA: TGTGCCAGCAGTATAATAGGGACAGAGAGCAATCAGCCCCAGCATTTT. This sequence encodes CASSIIGTESNQPQHF.

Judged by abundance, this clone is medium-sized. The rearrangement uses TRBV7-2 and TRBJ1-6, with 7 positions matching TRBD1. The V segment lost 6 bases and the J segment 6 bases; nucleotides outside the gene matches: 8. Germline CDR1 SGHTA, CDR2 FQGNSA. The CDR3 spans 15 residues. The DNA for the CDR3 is TGTGCCAGCAGACCACCGGGACAGATTAATTCACCCCTCCACTTT. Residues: CASRPPGQINSPLHF. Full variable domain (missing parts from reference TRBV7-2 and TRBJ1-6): GAGVSQSPSNKVTEKGKDVELRCDPISGHTALYWYRQSLGQGLEFLIYFQGNSAPDKSGLPSDRFSAERTGGSVSTLTIQRTQQEDSAVYLCASRPPGQINSPLHFGNGTRLTVT.

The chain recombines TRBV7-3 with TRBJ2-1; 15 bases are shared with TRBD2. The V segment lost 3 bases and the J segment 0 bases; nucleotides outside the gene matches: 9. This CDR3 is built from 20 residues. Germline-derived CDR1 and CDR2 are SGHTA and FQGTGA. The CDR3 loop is CASSFPGTSGGPDSYNEQFF. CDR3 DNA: TGTGCCAGCAGCTTTCCGGGGACTAGCGGGGGGCCCGACTCCTACAATGAGCAGTTCTTC.

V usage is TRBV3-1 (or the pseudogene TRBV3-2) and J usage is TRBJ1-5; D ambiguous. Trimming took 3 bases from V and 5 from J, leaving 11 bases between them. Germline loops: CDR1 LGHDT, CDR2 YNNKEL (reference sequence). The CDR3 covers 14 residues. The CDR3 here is CASSHAAADQPQHF. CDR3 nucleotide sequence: TGTGCCAGCAGCCACGCGGCAGCGGATCAGCCCCAGCATTTT.

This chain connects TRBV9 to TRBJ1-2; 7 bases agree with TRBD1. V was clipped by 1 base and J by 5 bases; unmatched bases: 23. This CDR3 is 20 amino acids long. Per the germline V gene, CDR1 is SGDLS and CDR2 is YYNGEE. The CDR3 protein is CASSVRSDTPWGQHLYGYTF. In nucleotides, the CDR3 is TGTGCCAGCAGCGTACGGTCCGACACTCCGTGGGGACAGCACCTTTATGGCTACACCTTC.

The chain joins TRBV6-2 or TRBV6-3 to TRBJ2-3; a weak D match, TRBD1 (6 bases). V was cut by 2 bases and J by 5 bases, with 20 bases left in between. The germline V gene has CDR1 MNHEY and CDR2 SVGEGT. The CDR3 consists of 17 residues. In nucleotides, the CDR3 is TGTGCCAGCAGTTACGGTCAGGGTCGGACAGTTGGAGATACGCAGTATTTT. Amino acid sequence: CASSYGQGRTVGDTQYF.

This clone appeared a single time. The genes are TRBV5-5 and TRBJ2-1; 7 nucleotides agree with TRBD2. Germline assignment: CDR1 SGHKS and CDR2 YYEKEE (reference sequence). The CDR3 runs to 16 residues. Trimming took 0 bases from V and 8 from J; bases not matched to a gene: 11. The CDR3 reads CASSLAGGAEPHEQFF. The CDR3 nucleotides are TGTGCCAGCAGCTTGGCGGGGGGAGCAGAACCCCATGAGCAGTTCTTC.

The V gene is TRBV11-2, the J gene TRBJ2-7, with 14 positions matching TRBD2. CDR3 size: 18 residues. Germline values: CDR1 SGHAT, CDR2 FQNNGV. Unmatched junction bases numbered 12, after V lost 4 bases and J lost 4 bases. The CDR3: CASSWRPGLAGEPYEQYF. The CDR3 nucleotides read TGTGCCAGCAGCTGGCGCCCGGGACTAGCGGGGGAGCCTTACGAGCAGTACTTC.

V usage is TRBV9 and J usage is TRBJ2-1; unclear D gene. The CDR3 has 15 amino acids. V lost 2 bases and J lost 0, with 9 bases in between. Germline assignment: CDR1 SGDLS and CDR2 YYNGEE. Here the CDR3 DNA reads TGTGCCAGCAGCGTTGACTGGAGCTCCTACAATGAGCAGTTCTTC. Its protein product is CASSVDWSSYNEQFF.

The CDR3 region has the DNA TGTGCCAGTAGTAAAGGACAGATCAATCAGCCCCAGCATTTT. Protein product: CASSKGQINQPQHF. V is TRBV19 and J is TRBJ1-5; a possible D gene is TRBD1 (6 bases). CDR1 and CDR2 (germline): LNHDA, SQIVND (reference sequence). V gave up 4 bases and J gave up 3 bases, with 10 bases separating them. This CDR3 spans 14 amino acids.

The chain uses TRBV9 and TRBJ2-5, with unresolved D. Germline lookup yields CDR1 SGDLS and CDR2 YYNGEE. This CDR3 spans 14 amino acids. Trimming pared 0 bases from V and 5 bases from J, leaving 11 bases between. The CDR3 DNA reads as TGTGCCAGCAGCGTAGGAGGTGTCGGTGAGACCCAGTACTTC. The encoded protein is CASSVGGVGETQYF.

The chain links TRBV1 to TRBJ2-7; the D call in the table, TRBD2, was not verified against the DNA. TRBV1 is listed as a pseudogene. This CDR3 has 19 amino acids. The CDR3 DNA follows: TGCACCAGCAGCCAAGAGCCCCGTTTTTCCCGGGACTTCTCCTACGAGCAGTACTTC. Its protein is CTSSQEPRFSRDFSYEQYF.

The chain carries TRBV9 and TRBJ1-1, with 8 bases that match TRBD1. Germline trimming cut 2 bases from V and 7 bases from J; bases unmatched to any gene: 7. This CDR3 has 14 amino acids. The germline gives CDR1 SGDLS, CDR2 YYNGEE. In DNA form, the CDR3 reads TGTGCCAGCAGCGTTCAGGGGGCAGCGGTTGAAGCTTTCTTT. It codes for CASSVQGAAVEAFF.

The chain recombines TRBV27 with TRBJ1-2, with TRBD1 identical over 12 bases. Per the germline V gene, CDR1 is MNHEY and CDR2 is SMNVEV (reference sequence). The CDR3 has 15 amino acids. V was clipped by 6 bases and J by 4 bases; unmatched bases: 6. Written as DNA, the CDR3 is TGTGCCAGCAGAACTCGGGACAGGGGGCTCTATGGCTACACCTTC. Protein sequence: CASRTRDRGLYGYTF.

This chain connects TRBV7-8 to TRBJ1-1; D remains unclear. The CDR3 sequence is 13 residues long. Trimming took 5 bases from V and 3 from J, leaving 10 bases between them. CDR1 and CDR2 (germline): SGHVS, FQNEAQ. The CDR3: CASSPRKHTEAFF. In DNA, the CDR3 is TGTGCCAGCAGCCCTAGAAAACACACTGAAGCTTTCTTT.

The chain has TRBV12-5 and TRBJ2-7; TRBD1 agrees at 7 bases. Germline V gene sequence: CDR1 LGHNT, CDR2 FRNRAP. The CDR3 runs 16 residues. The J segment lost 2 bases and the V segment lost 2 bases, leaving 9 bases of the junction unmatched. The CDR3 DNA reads TGTGCTAGTGGTTTGACGACCGGGACAGCCACCTACGAGCAGTACTTC. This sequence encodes CASGLTTGTATYEQYF.

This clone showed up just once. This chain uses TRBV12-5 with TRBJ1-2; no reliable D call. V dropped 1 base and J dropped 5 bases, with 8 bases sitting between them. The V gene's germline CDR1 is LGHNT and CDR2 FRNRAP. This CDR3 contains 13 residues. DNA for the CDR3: TGTGCTAGTGGTTTGGGGGCAGCTTATGGCTACACCTTC. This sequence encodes CASGLGAAYGYTF.